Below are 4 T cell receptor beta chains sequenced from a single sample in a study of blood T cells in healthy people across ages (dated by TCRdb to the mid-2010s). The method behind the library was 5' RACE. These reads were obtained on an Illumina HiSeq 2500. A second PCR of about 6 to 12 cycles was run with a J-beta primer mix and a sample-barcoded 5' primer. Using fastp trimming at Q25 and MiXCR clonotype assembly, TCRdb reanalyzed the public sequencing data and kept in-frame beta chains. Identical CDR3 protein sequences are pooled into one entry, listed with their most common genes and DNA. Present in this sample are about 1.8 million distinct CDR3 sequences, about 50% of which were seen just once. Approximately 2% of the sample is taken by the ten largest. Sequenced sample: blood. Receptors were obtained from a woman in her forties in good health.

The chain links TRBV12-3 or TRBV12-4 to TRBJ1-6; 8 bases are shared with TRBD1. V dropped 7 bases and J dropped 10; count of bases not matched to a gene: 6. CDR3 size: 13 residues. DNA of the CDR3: TGTGCCAGCAATCGGGACAGGATGTCACCCCTCCACTTT. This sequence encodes CASNRDRMSPLHF.

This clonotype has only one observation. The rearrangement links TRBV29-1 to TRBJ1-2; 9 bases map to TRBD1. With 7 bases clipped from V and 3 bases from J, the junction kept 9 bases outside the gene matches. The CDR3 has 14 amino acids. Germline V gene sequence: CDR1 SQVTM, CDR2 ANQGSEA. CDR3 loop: CSGFTGGLYYGYTF. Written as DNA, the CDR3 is TGCAGCGGCTTCACAGGGGGCCTCTACTATGGCTACACCTTC.

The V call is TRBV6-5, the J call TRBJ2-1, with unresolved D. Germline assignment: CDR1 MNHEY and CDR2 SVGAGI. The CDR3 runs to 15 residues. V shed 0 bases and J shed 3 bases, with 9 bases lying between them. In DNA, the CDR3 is TGTGCCAGCAGTTACTCCGGGTTTTACTACAATGAGCAGTTCTTC. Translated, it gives CASSYSGFYYNEQFF.

CDR3 in DNA: TGTGCCAGCAGCTCGAACAGGGGGAACTACGAGCAGTACTTC. Protein product: CASSSNRGNYEQYF. This chain links TRBV11-3 with TRBJ2-7; 8 bases agree with TRBD1. The CDR3 runs to 14 residues. V lost 4 bases, J lost 3 bases, and 5 bases stayed unmatched. The germline gives CDR1 SGHNT, CDR2 YENEEA.